One sample yielded the 7 T cell receptor beta chains listed below, sequenced in a study of blood T cell repertoires in COVID-19. Profiled with immunoSEQ multiplex PCR; TCRdb holds only in-frame clones, not every one. The repertoire consists of 320,000 or so clones, with less than 90% occurring once and the leading ten covering roughly 1%. Sequencing used PBMCs or T cells enriched from blood (not recorded which). The receptors were sampled from a woman aged 25 to 39 who had recovered from COVID-19.

As regards this clone: Other DNA sequences from this sample encode an identical CDR3 as well. This chain connects TRBV7-6 to TRBJ2-3; 7 nucleotides agree with TRBD2. Per germline, CDR1 SGHVS and CDR2 FNYEAQ. Losses at the gene ends were 0 bases for V and 3 bases for J; bases not matched to a gene: 0. The CDR3 length is 14 residues. CDR3 residues: CASSLAGGTDTQYF. CDR3 bases: TGTGCCAGCAGCTTAGCCGGGGGGACAGATACGCAGTATTTT.

V and J are TRBV2 and TRBJ2-6; the D gene is possibly TRBD1 (6 bases). The germline V gene encodes CDR1 SNHLY and CDR2 FYNNEI. The CDR3 length is 17 residues. The V and J ends lost 4 bases and 4 bases respectively, with 17 bases between them. CDR3 sequence reads: CASSGKGTGYGANVLTF. Here the CDR3 DNA reads TGTGCCAGCAGTGGGAAAGGTACAGGGTACGGGGCCAACGTCCTGACTTTC.

The chain has TRBV5-6 and TRBJ1-3; 7 nucleotides match TRBD1. Germline values: CDR1 SGHDT, CDR2 YYEEEE. With 4 bases clipped from V and 0 bases from J, the junction kept 7 bases outside the gene matches. The CDR3 has 16 residues. In DNA, the CDR3 is TGTGCCAGCAGCGTTACAGGGGAACCCTCTGGAAACACCATATATTTT. This sequence encodes CASSVTGEPSGNTIYF.

V usage is TRBV5-5 and J usage is TRBJ2-5, with D perhaps TRBD2 (5 bases). The CDR3 is 17 residues long. V was pared by 1 base and J by 4 bases, with 20 bases between. In germline, CDR1 is SGHKS, CDR2 YYEKEE (reference sequence). CDR3 sequence (DNA): TGTGCCAGCAGCTTGCGGGTCGGGGTCCTGGATCCAGAGACCCAGTACTTC. It yields the protein CASSLRVGVLDPETQYF.

This clone was observed once. This rearrangement joins TRBV4-1 to TRBJ2-4; tentatively, D is TRBD2 (6 bases). CDR1 and CDR2 (germline): MGHRA, YSYEKL. CDR3 size: 14 residues. V was shortened by 4 bases and J by 9 bases, with 16 bases between the two germline ends. CDR3: CASSPFGARGIQYF. CDR3 sequence (DNA): TGCGCCAGCAGCCCCTTCGGGGCGCGGGGCATTCAGTACTTC.

The J gene is TRBJ1-1, the V gene TRBV9, with TRBD1 as a possible D gene (6 bases). The CDR3 sequence is 15 residues long. Per germline, CDR1 SGDLS and CDR2 YYNGEE. With 3 bases removed from V and 6 bases from J, the gap between germline ends came to 18 bases. The CDR3 coding sequence is TGTGCCAGCAGCGCCGAACAAGGGGGTGTAGCTGAAGCTTTCTTT. It encodes CASSAEQGGVAEAFF.

J is TRBJ1-4 and V is TRBV4-3, with 8 positions matching TRBD1. CDR3 length equals 15 residues. The germline CDR1 and CDR2 sequences are LGHNA and YSLEER. Unmatched junction bases numbered 5, after V lost 0 bases and J lost 8 bases. The CDR3 region is CASSQEEGDREKLFF. CDR3 sequence (DNA): TGCGCCAGCAGCCAAGAAGAGGGGGACAGGGAAAAACTGTTTTTT.